The 17 T cell receptor beta chains below come from one sample, sequenced in a study of shared clonotypes between healthy human individuals. This table comes from immunoSEQ multiplex PCR, and its TCRdb copy is limited to in-frame clones, with some not included. The table records approximately 650,000 clones, about 95% of them present only once. Selected positively for CCR7 and CD45RO-negative, naive CD8 cells excluded terminally differentiated effector memory CD45RA+ cells. The sample comprised naive CD8+ T cells sorted from blood. These receptors were collected from a woman aged 30 to 39 in good health.

V usage is TRBV19 and J usage is TRBJ2-1; 12 bases align to TRBD2. V lost 7 bases, J lost 9 bases, and 1 base stayed unmatched. CDR1 is LNHDA and CDR2 is SQIVND in the germline V gene (reference sequence). CDR3 length: 12 amino acids. CDR3 coding DNA: TGTGCCAGTACTAGCGGGAGGGTTGAGCAGTTCTTC. This sequence encodes CASTSGRVEQFF.

The chain employs TRBV6-6 and TRBJ1-5; no clear D gene. Germline V gives CDR1 MNHNY, CDR2 SVGAGI (reference sequence). This CDR3 comprises 14 residues. The V and J ends lost 5 bases and 3 bases respectively, with 11 bases between them. The CDR3 DNA sequence: TGTGCCAGCAGTCTAACTGGGGACAATCAGCCCCAGCATTTT. Amino acid sequence: CASSLTGDNQPQHF.

Details on this clone: Other DNA sequences in the same sample also yield this CDR3. The chain couples TRBV15 to TRBJ1-5, with 8 nucleotides matching TRBD1. J gave up 5 bases and V 9 bases, and 6 bases lay outside the gene matches. Germline CDR1 is LNHNV and CDR2 is YYDKDF (reference sequence). The CDR3 is 13 residues long. CDR3 sequence (DNA): TGTGCCACGTCCAGGGACAGGTATCAGCCCCAGCATTTT. Translated, it gives CATSRDRYQPQHF.

CDR3: CASRLGQGPDTQYF. CDR3 sequence (DNA): TGTGCCAGTAGATTGGGACAGGGCCCAGATACGCAGTATTTT. This chain connects TRBV19 to TRBJ2-3, with 9 bases aligning to TRBD1. This CDR3 comprises 14 residues. With 6 bases clipped from V and 4 bases from J, the junction kept 5 bases outside the gene matches. Germline CDR1 and CDR2: LNHDA and SQIVND (reference sequence).

The chain couples TRBV28 to TRBJ2-3; a weak D match, TRBD2 (6 bases). The ends were cut back, 6 bases at V and 0 bases at J, with 10 bases in the middle. Germline CDR1 and CDR2: MDHEN and SYDVKM. This CDR3 has 14 amino acids. In nucleotides, the CDR3 is TGTGCCAGCAGCCCGACTAGTAGCACAGATACGCAGTATTTT. Its protein product is CASSPTSSTDTQYF.

The chain joins TRBV7-3 to TRBJ1-1; D gene unclear. Trimming removed 3 bases from V and 1 base from J, with 15 bases in between. The CDR3 extends over 16 amino acids. CDR1 is SGHTA, CDR2 FQGTGA, per germline. The CDR3 DNA reads TGTGCCAGCAGCTTCCTAGTAGGGTCCGAGAACACTGAAGCTTTCTTT. Translation gives CASSFLVGSENTEAFF. The whole variable domain, filled in from reference TRBV7-3 and TRBJ1-1, reads GAGVSQTPSNKVTEKGKYVELRCDPISGHTALYWYRQSLGQGPEFLIYFQGTGAADDSGLPNDRFFAVRPEGSVSTLKIQRTERGDSAVYLCASSFLVGSENTEAFFGQGTRLTVV.

The chain joins TRBV6-6 to TRBJ2-1; unclear D gene. V was cut by 7 bases and J by 1 base, with 14 bases left in between. Germline V gene sequence: CDR1 MNHNY, CDR2 SVGAGI (reference sequence). The CDR3 extends over 15 amino acids. CDR3 in DNA: TGTGCCAGCACCTCATCCGTAAGGTCCTACAATGAGCAGTTCTTC. It encodes CASTSSVRSYNEQFF.

The chain combines TRBV14 with TRBJ2-2; 9 bases align to TRBD1. There are 13 residues in the CDR3. The germline V gene encodes CDR1 SGHDN and CDR2 FVKESK. V gave up 7 bases and J gave up 7 bases; unmatched junction bases: 4. This chain's CDR3 is CASTWTGVGELFF. In nucleotides, the CDR3 is TGTGCCAGCACCTGGACAGGGGTCGGGGAGCTGTTTTTT.

The V call is TRBV2, the J call TRBJ1-5, with D unclear. The CDR3 has 15 residues. With 3 bases removed from V and 0 bases from J, the gap between germline ends came to 9 bases. In germline, CDR1 is SNHLY, CDR2 FYNNEI. The CDR3 DNA reads TGTGCCAGCAGTGACCCGGACCCTAGCAATCAGCCCCAGCATTTT. This sequence encodes CASSDPDPSNQPQHF.

This chain uses TRBV7-9 with TRBJ2-2; D is unresolved. V was trimmed by 10 bases and J by 8 bases, leaving 20 bases between them. Looked up from germline, CDR1 is SEHNR and CDR2 is FQNEAQ (reference sequence). CDR3 length: 14 residues. This chain's CDR3 is CAILPSHRPGELFF. CDR3 DNA sequence: TGTGCCATATTACCCTCACATCGACCTGGGGAGCTGTTTTTT.

The chain recombines TRBV5-1 with TRBJ2-7; D gene uncertain. V lost 1 base to trimming and J lost 3 bases, with 11 bases between them. Germline CDR1 SGHRS, CDR2 YFSETQ. This CDR3 is built from 14 residues. DNA of the CDR3: TGCGCCAGCAGCTTGTATAGGGTAGACTACGAGCAGTACTTC. Its protein product is CASSLYRVDYEQYF. The whole variable domain, filled in from reference TRBV5-1 and TRBJ2-7, reads KAGVTQTPRYLIKTRGQQVTLSCSPISGHRSVSWYQQTPGQGLQFLFEYFSETQRNKGNFPGRFSGRQFSNSRSEMNVSTLELGDSALYLCASSLYRVDYEQYFGPGTRLTVT.

The chain combines TRBV2 with TRBJ2-1; 8 nucleotides line up with TRBD2. Per germline, CDR1 SNHLY and CDR2 FYNNEI. The CDR3 runs to 14 residues. Germline trimming cut 6 bases from V and 8 bases from J; bases unmatched to any gene: 9. The CDR3: CASSEAGGWDEQFF. As DNA, the CDR3 is TGTGCCAGCAGCGAGGCGGGAGGATGGGATGAGCAGTTCTTC.

V gene TRBV11-2 combines with J gene TRBJ1-2, with D unresolved. CDR1 is SGHAT, CDR2 FQNNGV, per germline. The CDR3 has 15 amino acids. V lost 0 bases, J lost 9 bases, and 17 bases lay in between. This CDR3 reads CASSLEGNTDRSYTF. The CDR3, as DNA: TGTGCCAGCAGCTTAGAAGGCAACACCGATAGAAGCTACACCTTC.

In regard to this clone: The identical CDR3 is also encoded by other nucleotide sequences in the sample. The gene calls are TRBV27 and TRBJ2-7; D is perhaps TRBD2 (6 bases). Trimming took off 0 bases at V and 0 bases at J, with 6 bases between the two ends. Germline V gene sequence: CDR1 MNHEY, CDR2 SMNVEV (reference sequence). This CDR3 has 14 residues. CDR3 sequence: CASSLSGGSYEQYF. In nucleotides, the CDR3 is TGTGCCAGCAGTTTATCGGGGGGCTCCTACGAGCAGTACTTC.

The chain carries TRBV28 and TRBJ1-5; no clear D. The CDR3 is 14 residues long. Between the trimmed V and J ends, which lost 5 bases and 3 bases, there was a span of 11 bases. CDR1 MDHEN and CDR2 SYDVKM come from the germline V gene. The CDR3 DNA reads TGTGCCAGCAGTCCCAGTGGGGTCAATCAGCCCCAGCATTTT. This gives the protein CASSPSGVNQPQHF.

V usage is TRBV7-9 and J usage is TRBJ2-7; 9 positions agree with TRBD1. The CDR3 covers 14 residues. Trimming took 8 bases from V and 4 from J; bases not matched to a gene: 9. Germline V gene lookup returns CDR1 SEHNR and CDR2 FQNEAQ (reference sequence). CDR3: CASDTGTGIYEQYF. DNA for the CDR3: TGTGCCAGCGATACCGGGACAGGGATTTACGAGCAGTACTTC.

Points on this clone: This CDR3 is also generated by other DNA sequences in the sample. The chain employs TRBV19 and TRBJ2-7; 9 bases map to TRBD1. The germline gives CDR1 LNHDA, CDR2 SQIVND (reference sequence). The V segment lost 5 bases and the J segment 3 bases; nucleotides outside the gene matches: 2. This CDR3 has 13 residues. The CDR3, as DNA: TGTGCCAGTAGTCTGGGACAGGGCTACGAGCAGTACTTC. Its translation: CASSLGQGYEQYF.